The rows below give T cell receptor beta chains drawn from one sample of a study of cytomegalovirus exposure and HLA in healthy donors. The protocol was immunoSEQ multiplex PCR, while the TCRdb copy is restricted to in-frame clones and leaves out a portion. The sample holds just over 200,000 clones, about 70% seen once. Sequenced material: PBMCs. These receptors all come from a man aged 35-49 years in good health and CMV-seropositive. Both conserved end residues are part of each CDR3. A D gene is named only where the DNA matches it firmly. Not all rows give a size; the values are once, few, many and, for expanded clones, a class.

v_call	j_call	d_call	clone_size	cdr3_nt	cdr3_aa
TRBV4-1	TRBJ2-3	TRBD2	.	TGCGCCACTGGGACTAGCGTTACAGATACGCAGTATTTT	CATGTSVTDTQYF
TRBV6-5	TRBJ1-1	.	.	TGTGCCAGCAGTTCACCCAGGTTGAACACTGAAGCTTTCTTT	CASSSPRLNTEAFF
TRBV6-5	TRBJ1-5	.	few	TGTGCCAGCAGACCCGGCCGGGGGAATCAGCCCCAGCATTTT	CASRPGRGNQPQHF
TRBV5-6	TRBJ1-4	.	few	TGTGCCAGCAGCCTGAACGGGAGGGTTAATGAAAAACTGTTTTTT	CASSLNGRVNEKLFF
TRBV9	TRBJ2-1	TRBD2	.	TGTGCCGGCTCGGCTCTAGCGGGGGGCCTGTACAATGAGCAGTTCTTC	CAGSALAGGLYNEQFF
TRBV27	TRBJ2-7	TRBD2	.	TGTGCCAGCAGTTACTCATCCGGGACTAGCTCCTACGAGCAGTACTTC	CASSYSSGTSSYEQYF
TRBV18	TRBJ1-1	.	.	TGTGCCAGCTCCCAAGGGGGAGGGGCGAAGAACACTGAAGCTTTCTTT	CASSQGGGAKNTEAFF
TRBV18	TRBJ1-2	TRBD1	.	TGTGCCAGCTCACTCAACCCAGGGACAGGGGATCTACCCTATGGCTACACCTTC	CASSLNPGTGDLPYGYTF
TRBV2	TRBJ1-2	.	few	TGTGCCAGCAGTGCGGAGGGACACTATGGCTACACCTTC	CASSAEGHYGYTF
TRBV2	TRBJ2-7	.	.	TGTGCCAGTGGGAGTGGGCAGTACTTC	CASGSGQYF
TRBV6-6	TRBJ1-2	.	.	TGTGCCAGCAGCTCCCCCCATACAGGGACCTATGGCTACACCTTC	CASSSPHTGTYGYTF
TRBV5-1	TRBJ1-4	.	.	TGCGCCACTTCAGTTACAACTAATGAAAAACTGTTTTTT	CATSVTTNEKLFF
TRBV7-2	TRBJ2-7	TRBD1	.	TGTGCCAGCAGCCTTCTGACAGGGAGCCGCGAGCAGTACTTC	CASSLLTGSREQYF
TRBV4-1	TRBJ1-6	TRBD1	.	TGCGCCAGCAGCCAACTTCTTGGACAGGGCGGTACACCCCTCCACTTT	CASSQLLGQGGTPLHF
TRBV21-1	TRBJ2-7	.	.	TGTGCCAGCAGCAAAGCGCAGGGCCACGAGCAGTACTTC	CASSKAQGHEQYF
TRBV10-3	TRBJ1-1	.	.	TGTGCCATCAGCGCTTTGGCAGGGGAGATTCTGAACACTGAAGCTTTCTTT	CAISALAGEILNTEAFF
TRBV6-1	TRBJ1-2	.	few	TGTGCCAGCAGGAAGGCAGGTCCCTATGGCTACACCTTC	CASRKAGPYGYTF
TRBV9	TRBJ2-7	TRBD2	.	TGTGCCAGCAGCGTAGGGGGGGGTACTGGCTACGAGCAGTACTTC	CASSVGGGTGYEQYF
TRBV5-5	TRBJ1-4	.	.	TGTGCCACCTCCGGGACTAATGAAAAACTGTTTTTT	CATSGTNEKLFF
TRBV5-6	TRBJ2-5	TRBD2	.	TGTGCCAGCACCTCATTTACTAGCGGGGGAGCAGAGACCCAGTACTTC	CASTSFTSGGAETQYF
TRBV4-1	TRBJ2-7	TRBD1	.	TGCGCCAGCAGCCAAGGTGGGGCAGGGGGCGGACCGACCTACGAGCAGTACTTC	CASSQGGAGGGPTYEQYF
TRBV6-5	TRBJ1-2	.	once	TGTGCCAGCAGTTACGACAGGCACTATGGCTACACCTTC	CASSYDRHYGYTF
TRBV4-2	TRBJ2-2	TRBD1	.	TGTGCCAGCAGCCAAGAATGGCAGGGGGCGACCGGGGAGCTGTTTTTT	CASSQEWQGATGELFF
TRBV11-1	TRBJ2-3	TRBD2	.	TGTGCCAGCAGCTTACTGACTAGCGGGGGACGGGATACGCAGTATTTT	CASSLLTSGGRDTQYF
TRBV5-6	TRBJ2-1	TRBD1	few	TGTGCCAGCAACTACTACAGGGGGGTATATGAGCAGTTCTTC	CASNYYRGVYEQFF
TRBV15	TRBJ2-7	TRBD1	.	TGTGCCACCAGCAGAGTTAGGACAGGGGCTGCTGGCGAGCAGTACTTC	CATSRVRTGAAGEQYF
TRBV19	TRBJ1-1	TRBD1	.	TGTGCCAGTACCGCCCTTCGGGGACAGGGTCGCGAAGCTTTCTTT	CASTALRGQGREAFF
TRBV6-1	TRBJ1-1	.	few	TGTGCCAGCAGGGACCTGGGGGCGCGGAACACTGAAGCTTTCTTT	CASRDLGARNTEAFF
TRBV19	TRBJ2-2	.	few	TGTGCCACTGGGGCCCCTGGGACCGGGGAGCTGTTTTTT	CATGAPGTGELFF
TRBV7-8	TRBJ2-6	.	few	TGTGCCAGCAGCCCCCTTAGTAGCTCTGGGGCCAACGTCCTGACTTTC	CASSPLSSSGANVLTF
TRBV5-1	TRBJ2-7	TRBD2	.	TGCGCCAGCAGCGTTACTAGCGGGGGACTAACCTACGAGCAGTACTTC	CASSVTSGGLTYEQYF
TRBV5-6	TRBJ2-3	.	.	TGTGCCAGCAGCCCCCGGGACTTCACAGATACGCAGTATTTT	CASSPRDFTDTQYF
TRBV6-5	TRBJ1-2	.	.	TGTGCCAGCCAGGACAGTTATAACTATGGCTACACCTTC	CASQDSYNYGYTF
TRBV6-5	TRBJ1-3	.	few	TGTGCCAGCAGATCCGACAGCTTTGGAAACACCATATATTTT	CASRSDSFGNTIYF
TRBV5-4	TRBJ1-1	TRBD1	.	TGTGCCAGCAGCCTTATCGACAGGGAGGAAGCTTTCTTT	CASSLIDREEAFF
TRBV14	TRBJ2-1	TRBD2	.	TGTGCCAGCAGCACCCAACGACTAGCTCTGGGTGAGCAGTTCTTC	CASSTQRLALGEQFF
TRBV5-1	TRBJ2-1	TRBD2	.	TGCGCCAGCAGCCTAGGTACTAGCGGGGGTTTATACAATGAGCAGTTCTTC	CASSLGTSGGLYNEQFF
TRBV19	TRBJ1-4	TRBD1	once	TGTGCCAGTGCACAGGGGGAAAAACTGTTTTTT	CASAQGEKLFF
TRBV5-1	TRBJ2-7	.	.	TGCGCCAGCAGCTTGGCCTCAAGGGGGTACGAGCAGTACTTC	CASSLASRGYEQYF
TRBV29-1	TRBJ1-1	.	.	TGCAGCGTTGCGGACACTGAAGCTTTCTTT	CSVADTEAFF
TRBV19	TRBJ1-1	.	once	TGTGCCAGTAGTTCTCCGGGCGGGGTAGGGACTGAAGCTTTCTTT	CASSSPGGVGTEAFF